One and the same sample provided the 6 T cell receptor beta chains below, sequenced in a study of cytomegalovirus exposure and HLA in healthy donors. 60 Vbeta and 13 Jbeta primers were used in PCR. The data were produced by immunoSEQ multiplex PCR, yet TCRdb's version contains in-frame clones alone and is incomplete. This repertoire shows roughly 240,000 clones, about 85% found once; its top ten account for 0.2% to 0.25%. Sequencing was done on a sample of PBMCs. The receptors stem from a girl aged 2 to 9 in good health and CMV-seronegative.

The rearrangement uses TRBV5-4 and TRBJ2-1, with TRBD2 matching 7 bases. The germline gives CDR1 SGHNT, CDR2 YYREEE (reference sequence). The CDR3 totals 15 residues. V gave up 5 bases and J gave up 6 bases; unmatched junction bases: 11. The CDR3 loop is CASSTGSGRLNEQFF. CDR3 coding DNA: TGTGCCAGCAGTACCGGGTCCGGGAGGCTCAATGAGCAGTTCTTC.

V gene TRBV7-9 combines with J gene TRBJ1-1; weak D call: TRBD1 (5 bases). Trimming removed 5 bases at V and 3 bases at J, with 13 bases between. The V gene's germline CDR1 is SEHNR and CDR2 FQNEAQ (reference sequence). CDR3 size: 14 residues. CDR3 amino acids: CASSPGGVYTEAFF. The CDR3 DNA reads as TGTGCCAGCAGCCCCGGAGGGGTCTACACTGAAGCTTTCTTT. Filled out from reference TRBV7-9 and TRBJ1-1, the complete variable domain reads DTGVSQNPRHKITKRGQNVTFRCDPISEHNRLYWYRQTLGQGPEFLTYFQNEAQLEKSRLLSDRFSAERPKGSFSTLEIQRTEQGDSAMYLCASSPGGVYTEAFFGQGTRLTVV.

The V gene is TRBV12-5, the J gene TRBJ2-3, with D perhaps TRBD2 (7 bases). The CDR3 length is 16 residues. With 1 base removed from V and 3 bases from J, the gap between germline ends came to 14 bases. The germline gives CDR1 LGHNT, CDR2 FRNRAP. CDR3 amino acids: CASGLAGGAVTDTQYF. The CDR3 nucleotides are TGTGCTAGTGGTTTGGCTGGGGGGGCAGTGACAGATACGCAGTATTTT.

The chain combines TRBV9 with TRBJ2-7; TRBD2 agrees at 12 bases. This CDR3 spans 16 amino acids. From germline, CDR1 is SGDLS and CDR2 YYNGEE. Trimming at V came to 4 bases and at J to 2 bases, leaving 7 bases not matched to a gene. The CDR3 DNA follows: TGTGCCAGCAGCTCAGAGACTAGCGGGGGTCCCTACGAGCAGTACTTC. Translation gives CASSSETSGGPYEQYF.

This clone was counted only a few times. The chain uses TRBV7-2 and TRBJ2-7; TRBD2 matches at 7 bases. V lost 5 bases to trimming and J lost 3 bases; unmatched junction nucleotides: 7. The CDR3 contains 14 residues. Germline CDR1 SGHTA, CDR2 FQGNSA. Here the CDR3 DNA reads TGTGCCAGCAGCCTCACTAGCGTGGACTACGAGCAGTACTTC. Amino acid sequence: CASSLTSVDYEQYF.

This chain connects TRBV19 to TRBJ1-2, with TRBD1 matching 9 bases. The CDR3 is 13 amino acids. Germline CDR1 reads LNHDA; CDR2 reads SQIVND (reference sequence). V was pared by 6 bases and J by 6 bases, with 5 bases of the junction left unmatched. The CDR3 DNA reads TGTGCCAGTAGGGGACAGGGTGTCGATGGCTACACCTTC. This codes for CASRGQGVDGYTF.